These 21 T cell receptor beta chains came from one sample sequenced in a study of human T cells and chemical hapten exposure. This sample's time point: patch test 1, 2 weeks after DPC sensitization. The treatment is: therapeutic diphenylcyclopropenone sensitization with weekly scalp DPC. TCRdb reprocessed the RACE reads via MiXCR and lists one record per CDR3 protein. Of about 380,000 distinct CDR3 sequences listed, nearly 5% are singletons. The sample was whole blood, taken in connection with sensitization to the hapten diphenylcyclopropenone (DPC). Every receptor here comes from a woman aged 45-60 years with alopecia areata. Some clones in this sample may be carry-over from other donors' samples.

This clonotype was found many times. This chain links TRBV10-3 with TRBJ2-7; 8 bases match TRBD1. Germline loops: CDR1 ENHRY, CDR2 SYGVKD. The CDR3 runs to 16 residues. V gave up 6 bases and J gave up 0 bases; unmatched junction bases: 10. The CDR3 DNA sequence: TGTGCCATCAGCCAAACGACAGGGGATTCCTCCTACGAGCAGTACTTC. Its translation: CAISQTTGDSSYEQYF.

This clonotype has at least ten counts. This rearrangement joins TRBV28 to TRBJ2-3, with 7 nucleotides matching TRBD2. Germline assignment: CDR1 MDHEN and CDR2 SYDVKM. The CDR3 consists of 13 residues. V gave up 2 bases and J gave up 10 bases; unmatched junction bases: 6. This chain's CDR3 is CASSLTSAVAQYF. The CDR3 DNA reads as TGTGCCAGCAGTTTAACTAGCGCCGTAGCGCAGTATTTT.

Ten or more counts support this clonotype. The rearrangement joins TRBV10-2 to TRBJ2-1; D not certain. Trimming took off 8 bases at V and 0 bases at J, with 11 bases between the two ends. The CDR3 spans 14 residues. Germline values: CDR1 WSHSY, CDR2 SAAADI. The CDR3 nucleotides read TGCGCCAGCGCTGCCGGTCGCTCCTACAATGAGCAGTTCTTC. Residues: CASAAGRSYNEQFF.

The V and J genes are TRBV23-1 and TRBJ2-3; maybe TRBD2 (5 bases). TRBV23-1 is filed as an ORF, its function uncertain. The CDR3 covers 16 residues. V gave up 2 bases and J gave up 2 bases, with 14 bases separating them. The CDR3 spells CASSQHGIPITDTQYF. The DNA for the CDR3 is TGCGCCAGCAGTCAACACGGGATTCCCATCACAGATACGCAGTATTTT.

This clonotype was seen a handful of times. This chain connects TRBV12-3 or TRBV12-4 to TRBJ1-2; D remains ambiguous. Trimming stripped 2 bases from V and 4 bases from J, with 14 bases between. The CDR3 loop spans 15 amino acids. The CDR3 DNA reads as TGTGCCAGCAGTTTATCTTCTGGCCCCGGCTATGGCTACACCTTC. Its protein product is CASSLSSGPGYGYTF.

This sequence joins TRBV20-1 and TRBJ1-2; TRBD1 is a possible D gene (5 bases). Per germline, CDR1 DFQATT and CDR2 SNEGSKA (reference sequence). The length of the CDR3 is 14 residues. With 0 bases removed from V and 6 bases from J, the gap between germline ends came to 14 bases. CDR3 coding DNA: TGCAGTGCTAGAGATACCCAAAGGGGTGATGGCTACACCTTC. This sequence encodes CSARDTQRGDGYTF.

This clonotype was counted many times. This chain uses TRBV27 with TRBJ1-5; D is uncertain. CDR1 is MNHEY, CDR2 SMNVEV, per germline (reference sequence). The CDR3 contains 13 residues. Trimming shortened V by 10 bases and J by 3 bases, and 13 bases separated the two germline ends. The CDR3 loop reads CATTPGPNQPQHF. The CDR3 bases are TGTGCCACCACTCCGGGCCCCAATCAGCCCCAGCATTTT.

At least ten counts were recorded for this clonotype. The CDR3 loop reads CASSQLGAVNEQFF. The DNA for the CDR3 is TGTGCCAGCAGCCAGCTGGGAGCAGTCAATGAGCAGTTCTTC. The rearrangement uses TRBV7-6 and TRBJ2-1; a possible D gene is TRBD2 (5 bases). The V end lost 5 bases, the J end lost 6 bases, and 14 bases lay between the germline ends. The CDR3 length is 14 residues. Germline V lookup: CDR1 SGHVS, CDR2 FNYEAQ.

As regards this clonotype: A much larger clone lies one base from this, so it may be a read error. The V call is TRBV5-1, the J call TRBJ1-1; D ambiguous. CDR3 length equals 18 residues. Germline CDR1 is SGHRS and CDR2 is YFSETQ. CDR3 amino acids: CASSLGLVRSMMNNEAFF. The CDR3 bases are TGCGCCAGCAGCTTGGGCCTAGTTCGTAGCATGATGAACAATGAAGCTTTCTTT.

This clonotype was recorded a few times. The chain links TRBV12-3 or TRBV12-4 to TRBJ1-1; D is ambiguous. The CDR3 runs to 14 residues. V was cut by 3 bases and J by 1 base, with 9 bases left in between. CDR3 protein: CASSFGQPNTEAFF. Here the CDR3 DNA reads TGTGCCAGCAGTTTCGGGCAGCCGAACACTGAAGCTTTCTTT.

In its sample, this clonotype was seen many times. The chain couples TRBV6-2 or TRBV6-3 to TRBJ2-5, with unresolved D. The CDR3 length is 13 residues. CDR1 and CDR2 from the germline V gene are MNHEY and SVGEGT. V gave up 3 bases and J gave up 2 bases, with 7 bases separating them. CDR3 in amino acids: CASSYGKQETQYF. The CDR3 DNA reads as TGTGCCAGCAGTTATGGCAAGCAAGAGACCCAGTACTTC.

The J gene is TRBJ2-1, the V gene TRBV7-2; D gene ambiguous. The CDR3 covers 14 residues. Trimming pared 5 bases from V and 7 bases from J, leaving 15 bases between. Per the germline V gene, CDR1 is SGHTA and CDR2 is FQGNSA. CDR3 coding DNA: TGTGCCAGCAGCCGAAAAGGAATTATAAATGAGCAGTTCTTC. Residues: CASSRKGIINEQFF.

In this sample, this clonotype turned up a few times. The chain links TRBV15 to TRBJ2-7, with 10 bases lining up with TRBD2. CDR3 length: 14 amino acids. Germline loops: CDR1 LNHNV, CDR2 YYDKDF (reference sequence). V was pared by 5 bases and J by 4 bases, with 5 bases of the junction left unmatched. The CDR3 sequence: CATSEWTSGYEQYF. DNA for the CDR3: TGTGCCACCAGCGAGTGGACTAGCGGTTACGAGCAGTACTTC.

The sample holds a few counts of this clonotype. The rearrangement joins TRBV9 to TRBJ2-2; D possibly corresponds to TRBD2 (6 bases). V lost 4 bases and J lost 4, with 17 bases in between. Germline loops: CDR1 SGDLS, CDR2 YYNGEE. This CDR3 is built from 16 residues. As DNA, the CDR3 is TGTGCCAGCAGCTTCCCCTCGGGACTCTCCACCGGGGAGCTGTTTTTT. Translation gives CASSFPSGLSTGELFF.

The chain joins TRBV27 to TRBJ1-1; tentatively, D is TRBD1 (5 bases). Germline CDR1 and CDR2: MNHEY and SMNVEV (reference sequence). CDR3 length equals 15 residues. Trimming took 5 bases from V and 0 from J, leaving 13 bases between them. In DNA, the CDR3 is TGTGCCAGCAGTCCCGCCAGGGAACTGAACACTGAAGCTTTCTTT. This gives the protein CASSPARELNTEAFF.

The table lists this clonotype with many counts. The chain couples TRBV2 to TRBJ2-7, with D uncertain. Trimming stripped 3 bases from V and 0 bases from J, with 9 bases between. Germline values: CDR1 SNHLY, CDR2 FYNNEI. The CDR3 covers 14 residues. This CDR3 is CASSDRPSSYEQYF. The CDR3 nucleotides read TGTGCCAGCAGTGACAGGCCGAGCTCCTACGAGCAGTACTTC.

V and J are TRBV5-6 and TRBJ1-6, with 10 bases matching TRBD1. Germline assignment: CDR1 SGHDT and CDR2 YYEEEE. The CDR3 is made up of 14 amino acids. V dropped 4 bases and J dropped 13; count of bases not matched to a gene: 8. In DNA, the CDR3 is TGTGCCAGCAGCCCCGGGACAGGGGTCGGCCCCCTCCACTTT. It codes for CASSPGTGVGPLHF.

A few counts support this clonotype. The chain links TRBV5-5 to TRBJ1-1, with D uncertain. Germline lookup yields CDR1 SGHKS and CDR2 YYEKEE (reference sequence). Trimming left V 0 bases short and J 10 bases short, with 10 bases between. There are 12 residues in the CDR3. In nucleotides, the CDR3 is TGTGCCAGCAGCTTGGAGGAGGTAGCAGCTTTCTTT. It encodes CASSLEEVAAFF.

This clonotype was counted a few times. The chain employs TRBV12-3 or TRBV12-4 and TRBJ2-1, with 9 positions matching TRBD1. This CDR3 is 14 amino acids long. Germline trimming cut 4 bases from V and 8 bases from J; bases unmatched to any gene: 6. Here the CDR3 reads CASSYYRGPDEQFF. The CDR3 region has the DNA TGTGCCAGCAGTTATTACAGGGGGCCCGATGAGCAGTTCTTC.

This clonotype was detected many times. CDR3 in DNA: TGCAGCGCCAGGACAGAGGCGTTGGGGACCCAGTACTTC. It specifies CSARTEALGTQYF. The chain uses TRBV29-1 and TRBJ2-5, with D tentatively TRBD1 (6 bases). The CDR3 is 13 residues long. Germline assignment: CDR1 SQVTM and CDR2 ANQGSEA. Trimming removed 7 bases from V and 7 bases from J, with 19 bases in between. The full variable domain, completed using reference TRBV29-1 and TRBJ2-5, is SAVISQKPSRDICQRGTSLTIQCQVDSQVTMMFWYRQQPGQSLTLIATANQGSEATYESGFVIDKFPISRPNLTFSTLTVSNMSPEDSSIYLCSARTEALGTQYFGPGTRLLVL.

This clonotype was counted at least ten times. The J gene is TRBJ2-7, the V gene TRBV5-6; D is ambiguous. The CDR3 covers 15 residues. The germline gives CDR1 SGHDT, CDR2 YYEEEE. Trimming pared 2 bases from V and 3 bases from J, leaving 15 bases between. DNA of the CDR3: TGTGCCAGCAGCTTTAGGGCGGTTGGTCTCTACGAGCAGTACTTC. This gives the protein CASSFRAVGLYEQYF.